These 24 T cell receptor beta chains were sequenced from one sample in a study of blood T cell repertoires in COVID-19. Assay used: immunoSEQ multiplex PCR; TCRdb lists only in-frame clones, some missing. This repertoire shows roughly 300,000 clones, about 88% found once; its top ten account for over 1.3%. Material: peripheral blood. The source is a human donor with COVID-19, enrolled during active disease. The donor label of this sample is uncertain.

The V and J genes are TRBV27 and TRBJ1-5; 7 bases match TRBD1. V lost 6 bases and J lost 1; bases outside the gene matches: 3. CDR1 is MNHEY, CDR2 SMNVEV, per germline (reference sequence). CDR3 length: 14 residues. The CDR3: CASRTGASNQPQHF. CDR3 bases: TGTGCCAGCAGAACAGGGGCCAGCAATCAGCCCCAGCATTTT.

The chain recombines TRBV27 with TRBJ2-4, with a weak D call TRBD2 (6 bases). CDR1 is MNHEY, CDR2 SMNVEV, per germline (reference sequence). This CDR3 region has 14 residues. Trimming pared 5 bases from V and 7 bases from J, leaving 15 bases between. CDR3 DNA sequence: TGTGCCAGCAGTGCCACCAGGGAGGCGAACATTCAGTACTTC. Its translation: CASSATREANIQYF.

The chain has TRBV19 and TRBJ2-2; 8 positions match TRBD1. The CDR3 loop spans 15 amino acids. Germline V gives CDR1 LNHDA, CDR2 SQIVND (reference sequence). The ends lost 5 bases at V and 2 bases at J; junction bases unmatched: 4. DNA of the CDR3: TGTGCCAGTAGTTTCGGGACAGGCAACACCGGGGAGCTGTTTTTT. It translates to CASSFGTGNTGELFF.

CDR3 nucleotide sequence: TGTGCCAGCAGTTCCTCTGGACAGTTGGGTGATCAGCCCCAGCATTTT. Amino acid sequence: CASSSSGQLGDQPQHF. The chain links TRBV28 to TRBJ1-5, with D possibly being TRBD1 (6 bases). The V gene's germline CDR1 is MDHEN and CDR2 SYDVKM. The V gene lost 4 bases and the J gene lost 5 bases, with 18 bases spanning the gap. The CDR3 consists of 16 residues.

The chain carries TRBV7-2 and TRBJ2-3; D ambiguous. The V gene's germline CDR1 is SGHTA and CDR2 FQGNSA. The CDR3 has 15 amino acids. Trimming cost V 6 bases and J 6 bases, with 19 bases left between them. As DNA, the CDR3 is TGTGCCAGCAGACAGACCCCCAACGGAAGGGATACGCAGTATTTT. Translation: CASRQTPNGRDTQYF.

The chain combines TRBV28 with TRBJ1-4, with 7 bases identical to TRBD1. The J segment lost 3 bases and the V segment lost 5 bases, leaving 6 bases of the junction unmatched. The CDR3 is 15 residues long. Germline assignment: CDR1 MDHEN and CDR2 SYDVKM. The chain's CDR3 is CASSRRQGSNEKLFF. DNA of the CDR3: TGTGCCAGCAGTCGTCGACAGGGCTCTAATGAAAAACTGTTTTTT.

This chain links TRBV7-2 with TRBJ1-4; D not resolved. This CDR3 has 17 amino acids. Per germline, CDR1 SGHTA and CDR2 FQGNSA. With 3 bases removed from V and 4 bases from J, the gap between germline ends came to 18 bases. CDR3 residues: CASSLAGLAYGNEKLFF. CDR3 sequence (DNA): TGTGCCAGCAGCTTGGCGGGTCTGGCTTACGGTAATGAAAAACTGTTTTTT.

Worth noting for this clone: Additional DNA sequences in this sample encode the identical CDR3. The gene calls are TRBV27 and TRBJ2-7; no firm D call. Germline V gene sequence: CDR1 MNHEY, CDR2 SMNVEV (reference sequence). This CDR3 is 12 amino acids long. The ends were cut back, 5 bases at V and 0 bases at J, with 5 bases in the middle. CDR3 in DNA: TGTGCCAGCAGTCCCTCCTCCTACGAGCAGTACTTC. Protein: CASSPSSYEQYF.

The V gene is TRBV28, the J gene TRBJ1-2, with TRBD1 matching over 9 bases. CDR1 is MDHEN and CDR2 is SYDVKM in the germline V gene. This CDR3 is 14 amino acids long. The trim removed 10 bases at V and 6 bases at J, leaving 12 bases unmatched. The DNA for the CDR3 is TGTGCCACCTACGGGACAGGGTATTATAATGGCTACACCTTC. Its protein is CATYGTGYYNGYTF.

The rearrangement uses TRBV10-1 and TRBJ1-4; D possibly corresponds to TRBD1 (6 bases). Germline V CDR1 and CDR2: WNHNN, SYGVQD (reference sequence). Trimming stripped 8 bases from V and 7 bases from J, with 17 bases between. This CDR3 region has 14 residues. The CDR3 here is CASPNRVVAEKLFF. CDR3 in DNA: TGCGCCAGCCCAAACAGGGTCGTTGCTGAAAAACTGTTTTTT.

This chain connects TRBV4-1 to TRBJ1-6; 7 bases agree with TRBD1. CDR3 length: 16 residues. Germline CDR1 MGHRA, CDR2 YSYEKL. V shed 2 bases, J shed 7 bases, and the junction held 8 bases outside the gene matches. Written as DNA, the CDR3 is TGCGCCAGCAGCCAATTCCCGACAGGGAGGAATTCACCCCTCCACTTT. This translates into CASSQFPTGRNSPLHF.

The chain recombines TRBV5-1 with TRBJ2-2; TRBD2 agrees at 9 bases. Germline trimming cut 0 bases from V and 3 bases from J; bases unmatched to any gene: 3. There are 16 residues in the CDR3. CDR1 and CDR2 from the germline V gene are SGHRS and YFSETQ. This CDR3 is CASSLGLADYTGELFF. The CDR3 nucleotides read TGCGCCAGCAGCTTGGGACTAGCGGACTACACCGGGGAGCTGTTTTTT.

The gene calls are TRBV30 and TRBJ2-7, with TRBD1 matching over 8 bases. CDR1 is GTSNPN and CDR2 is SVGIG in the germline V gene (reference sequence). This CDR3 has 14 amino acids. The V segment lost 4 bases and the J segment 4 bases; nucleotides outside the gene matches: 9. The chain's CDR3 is CAWTPRGQRYEQYF. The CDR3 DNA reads TGTGCCTGGACCCCCAGGGGGCAGAGGTACGAGCAGTACTTC.

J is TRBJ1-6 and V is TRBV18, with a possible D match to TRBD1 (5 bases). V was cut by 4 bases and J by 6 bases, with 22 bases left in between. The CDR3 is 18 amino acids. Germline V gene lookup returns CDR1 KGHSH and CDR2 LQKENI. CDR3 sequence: CASSQLGLPSDINSPLHF. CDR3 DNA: TGTGCCAGCTCACAACTGGGACTCCCTTCAGATATTAATTCACCCCTCCACTTT.

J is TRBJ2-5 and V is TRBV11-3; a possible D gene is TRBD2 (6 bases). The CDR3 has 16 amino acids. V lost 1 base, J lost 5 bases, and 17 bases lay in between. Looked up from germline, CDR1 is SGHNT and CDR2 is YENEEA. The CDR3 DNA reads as TGTGCCAGCAGCTTAGGCGGGATGGGCCGCGGGGAGACCCAGTACTTC. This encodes CASSLGGMGRGETQYF.

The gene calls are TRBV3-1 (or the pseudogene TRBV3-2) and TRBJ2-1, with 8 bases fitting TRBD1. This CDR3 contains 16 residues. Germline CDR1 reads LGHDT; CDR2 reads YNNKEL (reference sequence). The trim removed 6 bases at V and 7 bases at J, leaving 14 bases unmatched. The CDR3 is CASSSPVTGGRNEQFF. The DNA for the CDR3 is TGTGCCAGCAGTTCTCCGGTCACAGGGGGGAGGAATGAGCAGTTCTTC.

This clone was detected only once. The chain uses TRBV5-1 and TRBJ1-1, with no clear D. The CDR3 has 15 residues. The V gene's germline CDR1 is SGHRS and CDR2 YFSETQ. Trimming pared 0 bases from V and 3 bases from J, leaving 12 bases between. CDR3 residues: CASSLAQSRDTEAFF. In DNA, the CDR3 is TGCGCCAGCAGCTTGGCCCAGTCACGGGACACTGAAGCTTTCTTT.

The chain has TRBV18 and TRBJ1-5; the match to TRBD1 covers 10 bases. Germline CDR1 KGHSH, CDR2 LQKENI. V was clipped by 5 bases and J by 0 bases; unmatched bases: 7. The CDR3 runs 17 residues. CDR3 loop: CASSGDRGRSSNQPQHF. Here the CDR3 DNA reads TGTGCCAGCTCAGGTGACAGGGGGCGGTCTAGCAATCAGCCCCAGCATTTT.

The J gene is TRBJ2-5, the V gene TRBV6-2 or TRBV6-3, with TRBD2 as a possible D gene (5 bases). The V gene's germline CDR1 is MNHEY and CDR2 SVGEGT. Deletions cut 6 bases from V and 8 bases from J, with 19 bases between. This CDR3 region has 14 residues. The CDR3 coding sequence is TGTGCCAGCAGCCGAGGAAATCGCGGAGGAACCCAGTACTTC. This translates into CASSRGNRGGTQYF.

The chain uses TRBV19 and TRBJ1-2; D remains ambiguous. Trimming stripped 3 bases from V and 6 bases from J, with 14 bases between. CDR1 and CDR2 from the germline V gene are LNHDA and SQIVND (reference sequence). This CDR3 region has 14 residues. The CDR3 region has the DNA TGTGCCAGTAGTATTGTCCGGACTGATAATGGCTACACCTTC. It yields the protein CASSIVRTDNGYTF.

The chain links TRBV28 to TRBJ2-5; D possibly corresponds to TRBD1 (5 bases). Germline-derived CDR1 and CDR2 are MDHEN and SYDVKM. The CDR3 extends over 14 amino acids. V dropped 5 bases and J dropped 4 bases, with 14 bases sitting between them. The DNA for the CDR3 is TGTGCCAGCAGTCCCCCCCCTAGGGGAGAGACCCAGTACTTC. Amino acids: CASSPPPRGETQYF.

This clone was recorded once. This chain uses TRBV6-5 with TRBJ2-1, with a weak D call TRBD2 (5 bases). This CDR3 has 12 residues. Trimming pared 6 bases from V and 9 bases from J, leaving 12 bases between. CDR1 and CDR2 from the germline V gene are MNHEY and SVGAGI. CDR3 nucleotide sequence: TGTGCCAGCAGCCGGGGATTTGGTGAGCAGTTCTTC. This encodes CASSRGFGEQFF.

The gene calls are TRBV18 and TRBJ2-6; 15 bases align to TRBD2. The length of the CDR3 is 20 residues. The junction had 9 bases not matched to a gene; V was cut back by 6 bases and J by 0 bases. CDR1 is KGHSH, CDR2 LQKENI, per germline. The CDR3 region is CASSRPGLAGGLSGANVLTF. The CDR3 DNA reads TGTGCCAGCTCCCGACCGGGACTAGCGGGAGGACTCTCTGGGGCCAACGTCCTGACTTTC.

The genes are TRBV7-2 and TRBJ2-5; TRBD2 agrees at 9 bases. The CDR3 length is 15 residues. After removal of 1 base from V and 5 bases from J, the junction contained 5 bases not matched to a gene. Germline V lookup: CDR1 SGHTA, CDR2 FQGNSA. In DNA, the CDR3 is TGTGCCAGCAGCTTAGGCGGGAGGGCCTTTGAGACCCAGTACTTC. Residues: CASSLGGRAFETQYF. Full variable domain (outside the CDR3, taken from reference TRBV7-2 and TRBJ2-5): GAGVSQSPSNKVTEKGKDVELRCDPISGHTALYWYRQSLGQGLEFLIYFQGNSAPDKSGLPSDRFSAERTGGSVSTLTIQRTQQEDSAVYLCASSLGGRAFETQYFGPGTRLLVL.